This entry concerns a single TCR beta chain. This sample is drawn from a study of blood T cell repertoires in COVID-19. Across the whole study: The samples span acute and convalescent COVID-19 from the United States, Italy and Spain.

Only in-frame clones appear in the TCRdb table, and some are missing; sequencing was by immunoSEQ multiplex PCR. In the table there are about 100,000 clones, roughly 79% of which are singletons. The CDR3 spans 16 residues. With 6 bases removed from V and 0 bases from J, the gap between germline ends came to 16 bases. CDR1 is SGHRS and CDR2 is YFSETQ in the germline V gene. The sample was peripheral blood. This TCR came from a human donor in a cohort sampled during active COVID-19. This chain joins TRBV5-1 and TRBJ2-1, with D hard to call. The CDR3 region is CASTSTTSLSYNEQFF. DNA for the CDR3: TGCGCCAGCACATCGACAACCAGCCTCTCCTACAATGAGCAGTTCTTC.